Following are 8 T cell receptor beta chains from one sample sequenced in a study of CD8 T cells in Susac syndrome. Reverse transcription of about 0.45 to 1 ug RNA was performed with random hexamers. TCRdb analysed the immunoSEQ multiplex PCR reads with MiXCR anew, one entry per CDR3 protein. Of more than 65,000 distinct CDR3 sequences listed, approximately 93% are singletons. The sample comprised CD8+ T cells from PBMCs. The source of these receptors is a human donor with multiple sclerosis.

This chain joins TRBV9 and TRBJ2-2; D call uncertain. Looked up from germline, CDR1 is SGDLS and CDR2 is YYNGEE. There are 15 residues in the CDR3. Trimming left V 2 bases short and J 3 bases short, with 11 bases between. The DNA of the CDR3 is TGTGCCAGCAGCGTTTCCGGGTGGGACACCGGGGAGCTGTTTTTT. This translates into CASSVSGWDTGELFF.

This sequence joins TRBV5-1 and TRBJ2-2; perhaps D is TRBD1 or TRBD2 (6 bases each). The CDR3 extends over 14 amino acids. V was shortened by 9 bases and J by 5 bases, with 17 bases between the two germline ends. Germline CDR1 reads SGHRS; CDR2 reads YFSETQ. The CDR3, as DNA: TGCGCCACCTGTGAGGGGGAGGAGACCGGGGAGCTGTTTTTT. It yields the protein CATCEGEETGELFF.

This chain links TRBV12-3 or TRBV12-4 with TRBJ1-1; D is undetermined. The V gene lost 6 bases and the J gene lost 0 bases, with 11 bases spanning the gap. CDR3 length equals 14 residues. CDR3: CASSPEVMNTEAFF. The CDR3 nucleotides read TGTGCCAGCAGCCCTGAGGTAATGAACACTGAAGCTTTCTTT.

The J gene is TRBJ2-3, the V gene TRBV4-1; D is tentatively TRBD1 or TRBD2 (7 bases each). CDR1 MGHRA and CDR2 YSYEKL come from the germline V gene. The V gene lost 0 bases and the J gene lost 3 bases, with 16 bases spanning the gap. The CDR3 consists of 17 residues. The chain's CDR3 is CASSQDLAGGVTDTQYF. The CDR3 DNA follows: TGCGCCAGCAGCCAAGATTTGGCAGGGGGGGTGACAGATACGCAGTATTTT.

The chain links TRBV9 to TRBJ2-7; D ambiguous. CDR1 SGDLS and CDR2 YYNGEE come from the germline V gene. There are 13 residues in the CDR3. V was shortened by 0 bases and J by 4 bases, with 8 bases between the two germline ends. The CDR3 is CASSVGVSYEQYF. The CDR3 nucleotides read TGTGCCAGCAGCGTAGGGGTCTCTTACGAGCAGTACTTC.

The gene calls are TRBV27 and TRBJ1-2, with 10 bases matching TRBD1. Germline loops: CDR1 MNHEY, CDR2 SMNVEV (reference sequence). V shed 6 bases and J 6 bases; nucleotides not matched to a gene: 13. The CDR3 extends over 16 amino acids. The CDR3 here is CASSATSGQGIDGYTF. The CDR3 coding sequence is TGTGCCAGCAGCGCGACCTCGGGACAGGGGATCGATGGCTACACCTTC.

This rearrangement joins TRBV6-5 to TRBJ2-4; D gene ambiguous. V dropped 3 bases and J dropped 0 bases, with 9 bases sitting between them. CDR3 length: 15 amino acids. Germline-derived CDR1 and CDR2 are MNHEY and SVGAGI. The DNA for the CDR3 is TGTGCCAGCAGTTATACCCTAGGAGCCAAAAACATTCAGTACTTC. As protein: CASSYTLGAKNIQYF.

V gene TRBV6-1 combines with J gene TRBJ1-4; D not resolved. The CDR3 spans 12 residues. V shed 7 bases and J shed 6 bases, with 9 bases lying between them. The germline CDR1 and CDR2 sequences are MNHNS and SASEGT. The CDR3 is CASIDGYEKLFF. CDR3 coding DNA: TGTGCCAGCATAGACGGATATGAAAAACTGTTTTTT.